This T cell receptor beta chain stems from a study of cytotoxic CD8 clonotypes in ibrutinib-treated CLL. The table came from immunoSEQ multiplex PCR; TCRdb's copy has only in-frame clones and leaves some out. This sample has roughly 110,000 clones, with 58% found just once. The CDR3 has 17 residues. Germline V CDR1 and CDR2: GTSNPN, SVGIG (reference sequence). V gave up 2 bases and J gave up 2 bases, with 20 bases separating them. Source: PBMCs, taken after 24 months of ibrutinib treatment. This chain links TRBV30 with TRBJ2-3; TRBD2 might be the D (6 bases). The TCR comes from a human donor with chronic lymphocytic leukemia. The CDR3 DNA follows: TGTGCCTGGAGTAGCACCGGGACTCCATTCAACACAGATACGCAGTATTTT. It translates to CAWSSTGTPFNTDTQYF. The full variable domain, with the rest looked up from reference TRBV30 and TRBJ2-3, is SQTIHQWPATLVQPVGSPLSLECTVEGTSNPNLYWYRQAAGRGLQLLFYSVGIGQISSEVPQNLSASRPQDRQFILSSKKLLLSDSGFYLCAWSSTGTPFNTDTQYFGPGTRLTVL.